Reported below is one T cell receptor beta chain. The sample has other DNA sequences that encode this CDR3 too. Profiling relied on immunoSEQ multiplex PCR, and the TCRdb table lists in-frame clones only, not all of them. This table holds about 390,000 clones, 70% to 90% found once. These data originate in a study of blood T cell repertoires in COVID-19. V lost 4 bases to trimming and J lost 2 bases; unmatched junction nucleotides: 1. This CDR3 has 13 amino acids. Seattle enrolled patients during active infection and tracked them longitudinally. This TCR came from a woman aged 60-75 years with COVID-19, enrolled during active disease. The chain recombines TRBV12-3 or TRBV12-4 with TRBJ1-1; 7 nucleotides line up with TRBD1. The source material was peripheral blood. The DNA of the CDR3 is TGTGCCAGCAGTTACAGGGGTAACACTGAAGCTTTCTTT. It is translated as CASSYRGNTEAFF.